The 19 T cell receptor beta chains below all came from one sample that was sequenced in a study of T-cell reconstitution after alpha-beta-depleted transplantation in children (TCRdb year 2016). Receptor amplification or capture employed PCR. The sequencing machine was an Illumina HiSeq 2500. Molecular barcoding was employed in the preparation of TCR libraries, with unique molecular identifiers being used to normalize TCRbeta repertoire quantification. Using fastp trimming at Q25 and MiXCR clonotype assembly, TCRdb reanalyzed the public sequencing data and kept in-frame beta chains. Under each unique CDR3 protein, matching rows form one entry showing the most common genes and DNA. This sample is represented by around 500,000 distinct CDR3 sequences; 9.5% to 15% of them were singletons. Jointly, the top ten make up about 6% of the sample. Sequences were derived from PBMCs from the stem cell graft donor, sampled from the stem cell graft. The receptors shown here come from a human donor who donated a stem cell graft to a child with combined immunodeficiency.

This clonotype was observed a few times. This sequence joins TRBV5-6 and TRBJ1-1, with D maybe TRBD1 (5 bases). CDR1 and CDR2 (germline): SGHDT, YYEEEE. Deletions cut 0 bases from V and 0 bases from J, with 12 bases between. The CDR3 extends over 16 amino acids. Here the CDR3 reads CASSLGGARLNTEAFF. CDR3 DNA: TGTGCCAGCAGCTTGGGGGGCGCCCGTTTGAACACTGAAGCTTTCTTT.

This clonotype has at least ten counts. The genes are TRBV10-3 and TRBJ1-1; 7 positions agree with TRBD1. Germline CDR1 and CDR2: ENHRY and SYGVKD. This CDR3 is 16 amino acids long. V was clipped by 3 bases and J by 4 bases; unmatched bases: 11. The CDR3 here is CAISEGGGAGSTEAFF. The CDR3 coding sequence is TGTGCCATCAGTGAAGGAGGGGGCGCCGGGAGCACTGAAGCTTTCTTT.

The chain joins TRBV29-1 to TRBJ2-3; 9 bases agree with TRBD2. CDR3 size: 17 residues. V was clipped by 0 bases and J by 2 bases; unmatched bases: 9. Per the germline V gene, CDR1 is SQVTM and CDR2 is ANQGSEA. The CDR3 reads CSVEDNGLAGPTDTQYF. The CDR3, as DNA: TGCAGCGTTGAAGATAACGGGCTAGCGGGACCCACAGATACGCAGTATTTT.

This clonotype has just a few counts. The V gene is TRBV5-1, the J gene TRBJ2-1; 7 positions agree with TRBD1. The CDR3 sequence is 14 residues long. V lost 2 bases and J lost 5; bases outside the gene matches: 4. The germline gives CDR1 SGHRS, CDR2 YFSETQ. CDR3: CASSFPTGNNEQFF. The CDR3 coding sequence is TGCGCCAGCAGCTTTCCGACAGGGAACAATGAGCAGTTCTTC.

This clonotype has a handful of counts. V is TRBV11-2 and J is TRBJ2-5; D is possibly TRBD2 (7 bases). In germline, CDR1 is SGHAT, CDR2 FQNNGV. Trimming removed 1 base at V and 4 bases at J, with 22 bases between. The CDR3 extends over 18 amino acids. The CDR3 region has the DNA TGTGCCAGCAGCTTAGGGGAAGTGGCGGGGGCGCGGGGAGAGACCCAGTACTTC. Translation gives CASSLGEVAGARGETQYF.

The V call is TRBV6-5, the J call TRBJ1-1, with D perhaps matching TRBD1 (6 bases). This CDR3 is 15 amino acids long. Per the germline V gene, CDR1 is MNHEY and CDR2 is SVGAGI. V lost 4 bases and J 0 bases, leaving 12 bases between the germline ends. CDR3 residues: CASSSWGQMNTEAFF. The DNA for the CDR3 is TGTGCCAGCAGTTCTTGGGGACAAATGAACACTGAAGCTTTCTTT.

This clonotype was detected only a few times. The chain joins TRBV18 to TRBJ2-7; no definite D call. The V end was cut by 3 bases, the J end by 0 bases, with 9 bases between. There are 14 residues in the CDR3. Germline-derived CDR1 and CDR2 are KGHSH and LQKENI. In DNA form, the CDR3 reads TGTGCCAGCTCACCGACTCTTCCCTCCTACGAGCAGTACTTC. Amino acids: CASSPTLPSYEQYF.

CDR3 coding DNA: TGTGCCAGCAGCAAAGCGGAGGTCTCCTACAATGAGCAGTTCTTC. This codes for CASSKAEVSYNEQFF. V gene TRBV21-1 combines with J gene TRBJ2-1. TRBV21-1 is given as a pseudogene. The CDR3 runs to 15 residues.

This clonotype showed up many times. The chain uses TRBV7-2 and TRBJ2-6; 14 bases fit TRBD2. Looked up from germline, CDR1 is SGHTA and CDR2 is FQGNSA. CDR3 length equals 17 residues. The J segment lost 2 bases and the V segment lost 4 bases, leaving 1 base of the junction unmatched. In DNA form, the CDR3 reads TGTGCCAGCAGCTCGGGACTAGCGGGAGCTGGGGCCAACGTCCTGACTTTC. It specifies CASSSGLAGAGANVLTF.

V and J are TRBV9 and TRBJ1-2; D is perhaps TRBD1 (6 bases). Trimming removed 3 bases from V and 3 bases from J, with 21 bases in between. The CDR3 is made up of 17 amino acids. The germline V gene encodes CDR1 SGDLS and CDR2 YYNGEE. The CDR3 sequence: CASSAFLGGRGDYGYTF. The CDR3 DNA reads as TGTGCCAGCAGCGCCTTCCTAGGGGGGCGTGGAGACTATGGCTACACCTTC.

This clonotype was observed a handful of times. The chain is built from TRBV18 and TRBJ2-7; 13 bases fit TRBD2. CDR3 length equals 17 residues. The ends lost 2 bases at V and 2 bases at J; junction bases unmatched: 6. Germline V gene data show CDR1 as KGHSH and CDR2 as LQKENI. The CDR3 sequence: CASSPVGGLAGPYEQYF. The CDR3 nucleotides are TGTGCCAGCTCACCAGTAGGGGGACTAGCGGGACCCTACGAGCAGTACTTC.

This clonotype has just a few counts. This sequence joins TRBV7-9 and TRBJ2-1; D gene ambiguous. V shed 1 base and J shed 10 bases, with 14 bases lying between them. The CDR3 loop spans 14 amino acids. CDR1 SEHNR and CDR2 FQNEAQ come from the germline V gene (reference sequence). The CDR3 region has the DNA TGTGCCAGCAGCTTAGAGACTCCCTTTGGAGAGCAGTTCTTC. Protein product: CASSLETPFGEQFF.

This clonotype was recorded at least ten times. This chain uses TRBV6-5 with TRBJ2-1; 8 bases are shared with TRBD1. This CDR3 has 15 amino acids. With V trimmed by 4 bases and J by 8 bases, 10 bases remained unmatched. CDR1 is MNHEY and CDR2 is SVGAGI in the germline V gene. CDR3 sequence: CASSFPGQARHEQFF. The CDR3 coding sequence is TGTGCCAGCAGTTTTCCGGGACAGGCGAGGCATGAGCAGTTCTTC.

CDR3 loop: CASSQDGLGQDTIYF. In DNA form, the CDR3 reads TGTGCCAGCAGCCAAGATGGCCTCGGGCAGGACACCATATATTTT. The chain recombines TRBV14 with TRBJ1-3; unclear D gene. V lost 0 bases, J lost 8 bases, and 14 bases lay in between. The CDR3 sequence is 15 residues long. Looked up from germline, CDR1 is SGHDN and CDR2 is FVKESK.

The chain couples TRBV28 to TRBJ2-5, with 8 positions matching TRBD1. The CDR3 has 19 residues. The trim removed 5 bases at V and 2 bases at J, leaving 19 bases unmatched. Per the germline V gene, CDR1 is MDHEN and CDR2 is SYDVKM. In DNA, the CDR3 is TGTGCCAGCAGTCCCATTAAGAAGCCGGACAGGGTGGAGCAAGAGACCCAGTACTTC. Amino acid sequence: CASSPIKKPDRVEQETQYF.

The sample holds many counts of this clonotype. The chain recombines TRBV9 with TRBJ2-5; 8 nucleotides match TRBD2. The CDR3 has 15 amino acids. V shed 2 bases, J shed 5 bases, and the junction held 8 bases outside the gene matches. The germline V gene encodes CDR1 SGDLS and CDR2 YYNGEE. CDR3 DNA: TGTGCCAGCAGCGTGAGGTCGGGGGGGCTGGAGACCCAGTACTTC. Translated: CASSVRSGGLETQYF.

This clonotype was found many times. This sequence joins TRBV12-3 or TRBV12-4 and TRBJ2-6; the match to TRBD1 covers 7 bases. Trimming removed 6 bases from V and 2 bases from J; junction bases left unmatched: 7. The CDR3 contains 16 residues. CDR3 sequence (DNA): TGTGCCAGCAGACTTGACAGGGCAGCTGGGGCCAACGTCCTGACTTTC. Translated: CASRLDRAAGANVLTF.

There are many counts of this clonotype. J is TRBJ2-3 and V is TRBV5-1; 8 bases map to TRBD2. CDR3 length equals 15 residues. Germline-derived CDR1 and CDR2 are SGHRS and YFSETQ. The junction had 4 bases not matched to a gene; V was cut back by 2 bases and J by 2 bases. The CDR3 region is CASSLLAEFTDTQYF. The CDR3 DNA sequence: TGCGCCAGCAGCTTACTAGCGGAATTCACAGATACGCAGTATTTT. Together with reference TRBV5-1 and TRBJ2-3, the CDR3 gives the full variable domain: KAGVTQTPRYLIKTRGQQVTLSCSPISGHRSVSWYQQTPGQGLQFLFEYFSETQRNKGNFPGRFSGRQFSNSRSEMNVSTLELGDSALYLCASSLLAEFTDTQYFGPGTRLTVL.

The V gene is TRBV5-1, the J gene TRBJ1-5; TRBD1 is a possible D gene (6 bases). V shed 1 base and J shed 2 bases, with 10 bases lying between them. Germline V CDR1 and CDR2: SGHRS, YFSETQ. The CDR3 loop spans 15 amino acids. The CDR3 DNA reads TGCGCCAGCAGCTTGTCAGGGGAGGGCAATCAGCCCCAGCATTTT. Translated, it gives CASSLSGEGNQPQHF. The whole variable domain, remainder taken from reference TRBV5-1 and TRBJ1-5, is KAGVTQTPRYLIKTRGQQVTLSCSPISGHRSVSWYQQTPGQGLQFLFEYFSETQRNKGNFPGRFSGRQFSNSRSEMNVSTLELGDSALYLCASSLSGEGNQPQHFGDGTRLSIL.